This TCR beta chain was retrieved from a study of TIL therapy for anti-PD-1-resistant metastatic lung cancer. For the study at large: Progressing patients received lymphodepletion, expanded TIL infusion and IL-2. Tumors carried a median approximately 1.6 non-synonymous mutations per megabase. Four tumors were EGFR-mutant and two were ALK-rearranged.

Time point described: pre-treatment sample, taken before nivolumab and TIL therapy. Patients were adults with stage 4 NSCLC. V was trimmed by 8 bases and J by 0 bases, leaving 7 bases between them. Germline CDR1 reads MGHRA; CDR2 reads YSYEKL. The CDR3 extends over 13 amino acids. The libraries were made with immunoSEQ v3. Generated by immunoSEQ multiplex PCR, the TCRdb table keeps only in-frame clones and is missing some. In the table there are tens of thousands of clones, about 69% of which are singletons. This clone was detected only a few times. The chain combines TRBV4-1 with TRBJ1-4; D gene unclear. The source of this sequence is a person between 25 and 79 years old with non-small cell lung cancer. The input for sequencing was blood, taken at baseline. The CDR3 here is CASAFSTNEKLFF. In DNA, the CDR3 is TGCGCCAGCGCTTTTTCAACTAATGAAAAACTGTTTTTT.